This T cell receptor (beta chain) was sequenced during a study of OX40 agonist ivuxolimab in advanced cancers. In the study overall: Given to patients was ivuxolimab, an agonistic anti-OX40 (CD134) antibody.

V was shortened by 6 bases and J by 7 bases, with 15 bases between the two germline ends. The CDR3 has 13 residues. The germline gives CDR1 MNHEY, CDR2 SVGAGI. General study results and limits: It was not determined which antigens were specifically recognized by the peripheral T cells that had undergone clonal expansion.

As concerns this clone: Its specificity is not known.

Assay used: immunoSEQ multiplex PCR; TCRdb lists only in-frame clones, some missing. The table shows about 79,000 clones, with 85% to 95% occurring only once. Sequenced material: CD4+ or CD8+ T cells sorted from blood, taken in a trial of the OX40 agonist ivuxolimab. This receptor was identified in an adult with an advanced solid tumor such as melanoma, head and neck, liver or kidney cancer. The chain carries TRBV6-5 and TRBJ1-2; no clear D gene. The CDR3 protein is CASSTGVTAGYTF. Written as DNA, the CDR3 is TGTGCCAGCAGCACGGGAGTCACAGCTGGCTACACCTTC.